The table lists the clone carrying this T cell receptor beta chain with a count of one. The CDR3 is 13 amino acids. Germline CDR1 is MDHEN and CDR2 is SYDVKM. V lost 4 bases and J lost 12, with 16 bases in between. Original processing notes: Using reference gene primer amplification, nucleated cell counts were estimated. Method: immunoSEQ multiplex PCR; TCRdb's copy keeps in-frame clones and lacks some. The V and J calls and the clone size are those of that table, but D and trimming were determined from the DNA. The sample comprises roughly 50,000 clones, 85% of which are singletons, and over 4.5% rests with the top ten. This record comes from a study of blood T cell repertoires in COVID-19. Study-level background: PBMCs, B-cell-depleted T cells, or T cells were the source of the cDNA or gDNA that made up the material.

This clonotype was obtained from a woman between 55 and 75 years old with acute or convalescent COVID-19. The chain carries TRBV28 and TRBJ2-1; D perhaps matches TRBD1 (7 bases). The specimen sequenced was peripheral blood. CDR3 bases: TGTGCCAGCAGTTCTGGCAGGGGGGTGAGGCAGTTCTTC. Translation: CASSSGRGVRQFF.